Given below is one TCR beta chain in context. The entry originates in a study of T-cell reconstitution after alpha-beta-depleted transplantation in children. Library preparation (for TCRbeta) was performed with unique molecular identifiers. TCRdb re-analysed the PCR reads in MiXCR, keeping a single row per CDR3 protein. The top ten clones hold approximately 2.3% of a sample with around 480,000 distinct CDR3 sequences, about 30% of them seen once. The source material was PBMCs from the stem cell graft donor, sampled from the stem cell graft. This clonotype was sampled from a human donor who donated a stem cell graft to a child with aplastic anemia.

In DNA, the CDR3 is TGTGCCAGCAGCGAGCCCGTACCGGGACAGGGGAATGGCTACACCTTC. Amino acids: CASSEPVPGQGNGYTF. This sequence joins TRBV9 and TRBJ1-2; 10 nucleotides agree with TRBD1. CDR3 length: 16 residues. The V gene's germline CDR1 is SGDLS and CDR2 YYNGEE. The V and J ends lost 3 bases and 6 bases, in that order; junction bases with no gene match: 11. Together with reference TRBV9 and TRBJ1-2, the CDR3 gives the full variable domain: DSGVTQTPKHLITATGQRVTLRCSPRSGDLSVYWYQQSLDQGLQFLIQYYNGEERAKGNILERFSAQQFPDLHSELNLSSLELGDSALYFCASSEPVPGQGNGYTFGSGTRLTVV.